Reported below is one T cell receptor beta chain. What it binds is unknown. Here immunoSEQ multiplex PCR was the method, and the copy in TCRdb shows in-frame clones only, minus some. The sample lists approximately 35,000 clones; about 90% were seen once. Samples were taken several times over chemoradiotherapy. CDR3 length: 15 amino acids. The V gene lost 2 bases and the J gene lost 0 bases, with 10 bases spanning the gap. In germline, CDR1 is KGHSH, CDR2 LQKENI. This sample is part of a study of chemoradiotherapy in HPV16-positive cancers. Study findings and constraints: Only a couple of HPV16-positive patients supplied the functional HPV-specificity definition.

This TCR derives from a human donor with HPV-associated anogenital cancer. The V gene is TRBV18, the J gene TRBJ1-2; tentatively, D is TRBD1 (5 bases). Sequenced here: blood, sampled from a patient who underwent chemoradiotherapy. The CDR3 coding sequence is TGTGCCAGCTCACCATTGGGGGAGGCTAACTATGGCTACACCTTC. Amino acid sequence: CASSPLGEANYGYTF.